The 22 T cell receptor beta chains given below trace back to one sample, sequenced in a study of T-cell memory formation after mild COVID-19. MiXCR was run by TCRdb on the 5' RACE reads, yielding one entry per CDR3 protein. The sample contains 290,000 or so distinct CDR3 sequences, 15% to 20% of which appear only once. The sample consisted of PBMCs or a T cell subset sorted from them (not recorded which). Receptor source: a young man who had mild COVID-19 (a few samples of this study predate the infection). Cell type and time point are not known.

The chain employs TRBV7-2 and TRBJ1-1; 7 bases match TRBD1. Germline trimming cut 5 bases from V and 6 bases from J; bases unmatched to any gene: 9. This CDR3 is built from 14 residues. Per germline, CDR1 SGHTA and CDR2 FQGNSA. The chain's CDR3 is CASSPTPGQPEAFF. CDR3 sequence (DNA): TGTGCCAGCAGCCCTACTCCGGGACAGCCTGAAGCTTTCTTT. Filled out from reference TRBV7-2 and TRBJ1-1, the complete variable domain reads GAGVSQSPSNKVTEKGKDVELRCDPISGHTALYWYRQSLGQGLEFLIYFQGNSAPDKSGLPSDRFSAERTGGSVSTLTIQRTQQEDSAVYLCASSPTPGQPEAFFGQGTRLTVV.

The CDR3 reads CASSLEGWGQPQHF. The CDR3 DNA reads TGTGCCAGCAGCTTAGAGGGTTGGGGGCAGCCCCAGCATTTT. This rearrangement joins TRBV7-2 to TRBJ1-5; D might be TRBD1 (5 bases). The length of the CDR3 is 14 residues. With 1 base removed from V and 7 bases from J, the gap between germline ends came to 11 bases. Germline V gives CDR1 SGHTA, CDR2 FQGNSA.

This clonotype was counted ten times or more. This chain links TRBV10-3 with TRBJ2-2; 9 bases map to TRBD1. CDR1 is ENHRY, CDR2 SYGVKD, per germline. This CDR3 comprises 15 residues. V lost 6 bases and J lost 6; bases outside the gene matches: 8. The CDR3 is CAIRERQGVAGELFF. The CDR3 DNA follows: TGTGCCATCAGGGAAAGACAGGGGGTGGCCGGGGAGCTGTTTTTT.

The table lists this clonotype with a few counts. This chain connects TRBV7-2 to TRBJ2-1, with 14 bases aligning to TRBD2. The V segment lost 5 bases and the J segment 9 bases; nucleotides outside the gene matches: 3. Germline CDR1 and CDR2: SGHTA and FQGNSA. The CDR3 runs 14 residues. The CDR3, as DNA: TGTGCCAGCAGCCAGACTAGCGGGGGGGGTGAGCAGTTCTTC. Its protein is CASSQTSGGGEQFF.

There are a few counts of this clonotype. The gene calls are TRBV5-6 and TRBJ2-7; a weak D match, TRBD1 (6 bases). Trimming removed 1 base at V and 7 bases at J, with 9 bases between. In germline, CDR1 is SGHDT, CDR2 YYEEEE. The CDR3 consists of 12 residues. CDR3 region: CASSLTTGEQYV. The CDR3 DNA sequence: TGTGCCAGCAGCTTGACCACAGGGGAGCAGTACGTC.

The chain couples TRBV7-8 to TRBJ2-7; maybe TRBD2 (6 bases). The germline V gene has CDR1 SGHVS and CDR2 FQNEAQ. V was cut by 5 bases and J by 2 bases, with 16 bases left in between. This CDR3 region has 15 residues. The DNA of the CDR3 is TGTGCCAGCAGCGGGTCCCGGGACTGGACCTACGAGCAGTACTTC. Translated, it gives CASSGSRDWTYEQYF.

This clonotype has just a few counts. The rearrangement joins TRBV29-1 to TRBJ2-2, with 7 bases fitting TRBD2. Germline loops: CDR1 SQVTM, CDR2 ANQGSEA. This CDR3 contains 12 residues. The V gene end was trimmed by 7 bases and the J gene end by 6 bases; junction bases not matched to a gene: 5. The DNA for the CDR3 is TGCAGCGCTCGGGGGAGGGCCGGGGAGCTGTTTTTT. The encoded protein is CSARGRAGELFF.

The V gene is TRBV20-1, the J gene TRBJ2-2, with D tentatively TRBD1 or TRBD2 (5 bases each). V lost 6 bases and J 3 bases, leaving 11 bases between the germline ends. Germline V CDR1 and CDR2: DFQATT, SNEGSKA (reference sequence). This CDR3 spans 13 amino acids. The CDR3 nucleotides are TGCAGTGCGGGGGACCGCGACACCGGGGAGCTGTTTTTT. Its protein product is CSAGDRDTGELFF.

This clonotype was found a few times. The rearrangement links TRBV7-6 to TRBJ2-3; possibly TRBD2 for D (6 bases). The V end lost 3 bases, the J end lost 2 bases, and 15 bases lay between the germline ends. The CDR3 has 16 residues. Germline assignment: CDR1 SGHVS and CDR2 FNYEAQ. The CDR3 DNA reads TGTGCCAGCAGCTTGGGGGGAACCCCCTACACAGATACGCAGTATTTT. Residues: CASSLGGTPYTDTQYF.

This clonotype was detected a few times. V is TRBV4-3 and J is TRBJ1-2; a weak D match, TRBD1 (5 bases). V was pared by 1 base and J by 2 bases, with 11 bases between. CDR1 and CDR2 (germline): LGHNA, YSLEER. The CDR3 is 15 amino acids. Written as DNA, the CDR3 is TGCGCCAGCAGCCAAGTTGGGGGATGGAACTATGGCTACACCTTC. Residues: CASSQVGGWNYGYTF.

The V call is TRBV20-1, the J call TRBJ1-5, with TRBD1 identical over 8 bases. CDR1 and CDR2 (germline): DFQATT, SNEGSKA (reference sequence). The CDR3 length is 16 residues. The J segment lost 3 bases and the V segment lost 0 bases, leaving 7 bases of the junction unmatched. The CDR3 nucleotides read TGCAGTGCTAGAGATTGGGAGGGACAGGCCAATCAGCCCCAGCATTTT. Translating it yields CSARDWEGQANQPQHF.

The V and J genes are TRBV20-1 and TRBJ2-2, with D uncertain. Looked up from germline, CDR1 is DFQATT and CDR2 is SNEGSKA (reference sequence). Trimming cost V 1 base and J 1 base, with 7 bases left between them. The CDR3 has 14 residues. CDR3 sequence: CSARVGMNTGELFF. CDR3 nucleotides: TGCAGTGCTAGAGTGGGGATGAACACCGGGGAGCTGTTTTTT.

The V call is TRBV12-3 or TRBV12-4, the J call TRBJ1-5; D not resolved. The CDR3 sequence is 12 residues long. V shed 9 bases and J shed 16 bases, with 22 bases lying between them. The CDR3 is CASSTRPGFCHF. For the CDR3, the DNA is TGTGCCAGTTCGACCCGACCCGGTTTTTGCCATTTT.

The rearrangement links TRBV12-3 or TRBV12-4 to TRBJ2-1; the D is unclear. Trimming cost V 3 bases and J 8 bases, with 26 bases left between them. The CDR3 has 18 amino acids. CDR3 bases: TGTGCCAGCAGTTTCAACTTTGGAACAACCGAGGTTTTAGATGAGCAGTTCTTC. This codes for CASSFNFGTTEVLDEQFF.

This clonotype has only one observation. The chain joins TRBV29-1 to TRBJ2-3; tentatively, D is TRBD2 (7 bases). V shed 4 bases and J shed 5 bases, with 10 bases lying between them. Germline V gene lookup returns CDR1 SQVTM and CDR2 ANQGSEA. The CDR3 has 12 residues. The DNA of the CDR3 is TGCAGCGTTGCCGGGGGGCGAGATACGCAGTATTTT. This codes for CSVAGGRDTQYF.

This clonotype has more than one count but fewer than ten. V usage is TRBV27 and J usage is TRBJ1-6, with 9 bases fitting TRBD1. The trim removed 8 bases at V and 7 bases at J, leaving 6 bases unmatched. CDR1 is MNHEY, CDR2 SMNVEV, per germline (reference sequence). This CDR3 has 14 residues. The chain's CDR3 is CASLMTGGNSPLHF. The CDR3 DNA reads as TGTGCCAGCCTGATGACAGGGGGAAATTCACCCCTCCACTTT.

The genes are TRBV5-4 and TRBJ2-6; the D call may be TRBD1 or TRBD2 (6 bases each). Trimming pared 4 bases from V and 2 bases from J, leaving 16 bases between. There are 17 residues in the CDR3. The germline V gene encodes CDR1 SGHNT and CDR2 YYREEE (reference sequence). The CDR3: CASSLHGGRAGANVLTF. CDR3 bases: TGTGCCAGCAGCCTCCATGGGGGGCGCGCTGGGGCCAACGTCCTGACTTTC. The full variable domain, its missing parts supplied by reference TRBV5-4 and TRBJ2-6, is ETGVTQSPTHLIKTRGQQVTLRCSSQSGHNTVSWYQQALGQGPQFIFQYYREEENGRGNFPPRFSGLQFPNYSSELNVNALELDDSALYLCASSLHGGRAGANVLTFGAGSRLTVL.

This chain joins TRBV12-3 or TRBV12-4 and TRBJ2-6, with D possibly matching TRBD2 (6 bases). The CDR3 runs 15 residues. V lost 3 bases, J lost 2 bases, and 8 bases lay in between. CDR3 region: CASSFWGAGANVLTF. The CDR3 nucleotides are TGTGCCAGCAGTTTTTGGGGGGCTGGGGCCAACGTCCTGACTTTC.

This clonotype was seen a handful of times. CDR3 coding DNA: TGTGCCAGCTCACCTCCACAGGGGATCGGCTACGAGCAGTACTTC. Translation gives CASSPPQGIGYEQYF. The rearrangement links TRBV18 to TRBJ2-7; 7 bases match TRBD1. This CDR3 is built from 15 residues. CDR1 is KGHSH and CDR2 is LQKENI in the germline V gene. Germline trimming cut 3 bases from V and 3 bases from J; bases unmatched to any gene: 8.

The V call is TRBV13, the J call TRBJ1-1; 11 nucleotides match TRBD1. Germline CDR1 and CDR2: PRHDT and FYEKMQ (reference sequence). The CDR3 consists of 15 residues. The ends lost 2 bases at V and 8 bases at J; junction bases unmatched: 7. The CDR3 loop is CASSLWGQGDSEAFF. CDR3 sequence (DNA): TGTGCCAGCAGCTTATGGGGACAGGGGGACTCCGAAGCTTTCTTT.

The chain employs TRBV4-1 and TRBJ1-3; D perhaps matches TRBD1 (6 bases). From germline, CDR1 is MGHRA and CDR2 YSYEKL. V lost 5 bases, J lost 2 bases, and 16 bases lay in between. CDR3 length: 16 amino acids. The DNA for the CDR3 is TGCGCCAGCAGCTTTCCCGGGACAAGACCTGGAAACACCATATATTTT. Translated: CASSFPGTRPGNTIYF.

The chain uses TRBV6-2 or TRBV6-3 and TRBJ2-2; perhaps TRBD1 as D (5 bases). Trimming shortened V by 8 bases and J by 5 bases, and 15 bases separated the two germline ends. The germline CDR1 and CDR2 sequences are MNHEY and SVGEGT. The CDR3 has 14 residues. The CDR3 loop reads CASLQGRTTGELFF. CDR3 in DNA: TGTGCCAGCCTACAAGGACGGACAACCGGGGAGCTGTTTTTT.